Shown below are 20 T cell receptor beta chains from a single sample sequenced in a study of control samples from healthy donors and cancer patients. The protocol was immunoSEQ multiplex PCR, while the TCRdb copy is restricted to in-frame clones and leaves out a portion. The sample contains about 140,000 clones, over 85% of which appear only once. The specimen was blood. These receptors were collected from a man in his thirties or forties in good health.

CDR3 DNA: TGTGCCAGCAGCCAGGGACCCAGCTCTGGAAACACCATATATTTT. Translated, it gives CASSQGPSSGNTIYF. The chain employs TRBV7-2 and TRBJ1-3, with D possibly being TRBD1 (5 bases). Germline CDR1 is SGHTA and CDR2 is FQGNSA. V lost 5 bases to trimming and J lost 0 bases, with 11 bases between them. The CDR3 covers 15 residues. The full variable domain, in which reference TRBV7-2 and TRBJ1-3 provide the parts outside the CDR3, is GAGVSQSPSNKVTEKGKDVELRCDPISGHTALYWYRQSLGQGLEFLIYFQGNSAPDKSGLPSDRFSAERTGGSVSTLTIQRTQQEDSAVYLCASSQGPSSGNTIYFGEGSWLTVV.

The chain links TRBV10-2 to TRBJ2-7; D gene unclear. V gave up 4 bases and J gave up 1 base, with 11 bases separating them. CDR1 and CDR2 (germline): WSHSY, SAAADI. This CDR3 contains 14 residues. CDR3 nucleotide sequence: TGCGCCAGCAGTGTTTCCTTCGGATCCTACGAGCAGTACTTC. It encodes CASSVSFGSYEQYF.

The V call is TRBV9, the J call TRBJ2-2; D perhaps matches TRBD2 (6 bases). V lost 7 bases and J lost 3, with 16 bases in between. The germline V gene has CDR1 SGDLS and CDR2 YYNGEE. This CDR3 comprises 15 residues. The CDR3 coding sequence is TGTGCCAGCCAATCCGGGACTTCATACACCGGGGAGCTGTTTTTT. Translated, it gives CASQSGTSYTGELFF.

This sequence joins TRBV5-6 and TRBJ2-7, with TRBD1 identical over 7 bases. The length of the CDR3 is 12 residues. With 4 bases clipped from V and 6 bases from J, the junction kept 4 bases outside the gene matches. Germline CDR1 SGHDT, CDR2 YYEEEE. As DNA, the CDR3 is TGTGCCAGCAGCCGAGCAGGGGGCGAGCAGTACTTC. Translation: CASSRAGGEQYF. The whole variable domain, remainder taken from reference TRBV5-6 and TRBJ2-7, is DAGVTQSPTHLIKTRGQQVTLRCSPKSGHDTVSWYQQALGQGPQFIFQYYEEEERQRGNFPDRFSGHQFPNYSSELNVNALLLGDSALYLCASSRAGGEQYFGPGTRLTVT.

This chain links TRBV5-1 with TRBJ2-1; no clear D. Trimming pared 0 bases from V and 1 base from J, leaving 8 bases between. The germline CDR1 and CDR2 sequences are SGHRS and YFSETQ. The CDR3 runs 15 residues. Written as DNA, the CDR3 is TGCGCCAGCAGCTTGGAGGCTGGGTCCTACAATGAGCAGTTCTTC. This translates into CASSLEAGSYNEQFF.

The chain has TRBV28 and TRBJ2-1; 11 positions match TRBD2. Germline values: CDR1 MDHEN, CDR2 SYDVKM. V was pared by 6 bases and J by 9 bases, with 16 bases of the junction left unmatched. The CDR3 spans 17 residues. The CDR3 DNA reads as TGTGCCAGCAGCCCCACTCCCACTAGCGGGGGATTGGGTGAGCAGTTCTTC. It encodes CASSPTPTSGGLGEQFF.

The chain is built from TRBV12-3 or TRBV12-4 and TRBJ2-3, with a weak D call TRBD2 (5 bases). This CDR3 spans 13 amino acids. V was clipped by 2 bases and J by 6 bases, with 9 bases between them. The CDR3 here is CASSLRGGDTQYF. As DNA, the CDR3 is TGTGCCAGCAGTTTACGGGGTGGGGATACGCAGTATTTT.

This clone was seen only a few times. The V call is TRBV6-1, the J call TRBJ1-6; D might be TRBD1 (5 bases). The CDR3 extends over 16 amino acids. Looked up from germline, CDR1 is MNHNS and CDR2 is SASEGT. The V end lost 3 bases, the J end lost 9 bases, and 18 bases lay between the germline ends. The CDR3 DNA reads as TGTGCCAGCAGTGACCGGGGCGGGGACTCTAGTTCACCCCTCCACTTT. Translation gives CASSDRGGDSSSPLHF.

This clone appeared a single time. The chain links TRBV30 to TRBJ1-2, with D maybe TRBD1 (6 bases). The CDR3 has 13 residues. V lost 1 base to trimming and J lost 6 bases, with 12 bases between them. Germline V CDR1 and CDR2: GTSNPN, SVGIG (reference sequence). The DNA for the CDR3 is TGTGCCTGGAGTGGCCTACAGGGCGATGGCTACACCTTC. Amino acid sequence: CAWSGLQGDGYTF.

This chain joins TRBV28 and TRBJ2-5; 13 bases match TRBD2. This CDR3 has 17 residues. The J segment lost 4 bases and the V segment lost 6 bases, leaving 11 bases of the junction unmatched. The germline V gene encodes CDR1 MDHEN and CDR2 SYDVKM. The CDR3 DNA reads TGTGCCAGCAGCGGGTGGACTAGCGGGAGTAGAGGAGAGACCCAGTACTTC. It encodes CASSGWTSGSRGETQYF.

The chain uses TRBV6-2 or TRBV6-3 and TRBJ1-2, with D unresolved. Trimming took off 6 bases at V and 2 bases at J, with 10 bases between the two ends. Germline-derived CDR1 and CDR2 are MNHEY and SVGEGT. The CDR3 has 13 amino acids. Here the CDR3 DNA reads TGTGCCAGCAGCTCGGAAACCAACTATGGCTACACCTTC. Protein sequence: CASSSETNYGYTF.

This clone was seen a single time. The V gene is TRBV15, the J gene TRBJ2-5, with D maybe TRBD2 (5 bases). In germline, CDR1 is LNHNV, CDR2 YYDKDF (reference sequence). The CDR3 covers 17 residues. Trimming pared 0 bases from V and 5 bases from J, leaving 19 bases between. For the CDR3, the DNA is TGTGCCACCAGCAGAGATGGAGAGCACATGGGCGGGGAGACCCAGTACTTC. Translating it yields CATSRDGEHMGGETQYF.

A single count supports this clone. The chain links TRBV28 to TRBJ1-1; no clear D. The CDR3 is 13 amino acids. Per germline, CDR1 MDHEN and CDR2 SYDVKM. Trimming shortened V by 3 bases and J by 8 bases, and 13 bases separated the two germline ends. In DNA form, the CDR3 reads TGTGCCAGCAGTTTTGTCAGGAAGACCGAAGCTTTCTTT. It encodes CASSFVRKTEAFF. Full variable domain (rest looked up from reference TRBV28 and TRBJ1-1): DVKVTQSSRYLVKRTGEKVFLECVQDMDHENMFWYRQDPGLGLRLIYFSYDVKMKEKGDIPEGYSVSREKKERFSLILESASTNQTSMYLCASSFVRKTEAFFGQGTRLTVV.

This chain uses TRBV6-1 with TRBJ2-3; D might be TRBD2 (5 bases). V dropped 0 bases and J dropped 2 bases, with 15 bases sitting between them. The germline V gene has CDR1 MNHNS and CDR2 SASEGT. The CDR3 has 17 residues. The DNA of the CDR3 is TGTGCCAGCAGTGAAGCGCCCTTCAGCGGCCACACAGATACGCAGTATTTT. Its protein is CASSEAPFSGHTDTQYF.

This CDR3 reads CASSQGTGREQYF. The DNA of the CDR3 is TGCGCCAGCAGCCAGGGGACAGGGCGGGAGCAGTACTTC. The genes are TRBV4-1 and TRBJ2-7; TRBD1 matches 9 bases. This CDR3 spans 13 amino acids. V dropped 3 bases and J dropped 7; count of bases not matched to a gene: 4. Germline CDR1 is MGHRA and CDR2 is YSYEKL.

The chain is built from TRBV5-6 and TRBJ2-6; D is perhaps TRBD1 (5 bases). Trimming pared 9 bases from V and 0 bases from J, leaving 7 bases between. Per germline, CDR1 SGHDT and CDR2 YYEEEE. The CDR3 totals 13 residues. This CDR3 reads CATRASGANVLTF. CDR3 coding DNA: TGTGCCACCAGGGCCTCTGGGGCCAACGTCCTGACTTTC.

This clone was counted a few times. The V call is TRBV5-6, the J call TRBJ1-1; D may be TRBD1 (6 bases). Between the trimmed V and J ends, which lost 3 bases and 0 bases, there was a span of 9 bases. This CDR3 contains 14 residues. Germline CDR1 and CDR2: SGHDT and YYEEEE. CDR3 amino acids: CASSSGQMNTEAFF. The CDR3 DNA sequence: TGTGCCAGCAGCTCGGGACAAATGAACACTGAAGCTTTCTTT. Full variable domain (outside the CDR3, taken from reference TRBV5-6 and TRBJ1-1): DAGVTQSPTHLIKTRGQQVTLRCSPKSGHDTVSWYQQALGQGPQFIFQYYEEEERQRGNFPDRFSGHQFPNYSSELNVNALLLGDSALYLCASSSGQMNTEAFFGQGTRLTVV.

A word on this clone: Other nucleotide sequences in the sample specify the same CDR3. This rearrangement joins TRBV7-8 to TRBJ2-5, with unresolved D. Trimming removed 5 bases at V and 4 bases at J, with 8 bases between. Germline loops: CDR1 SGHVS, CDR2 FQNEAQ. This CDR3 has 12 residues. The CDR3 region is CASSPRGETQYF. The CDR3 DNA follows: TGTGCCAGCAGCCCACGAGGAGAGACCCAGTACTTC.

The chain is built from TRBV6-5 and TRBJ1-2; TRBD1 matches 8 bases. The germline V gene has CDR1 MNHEY and CDR2 SVGAGI. This CDR3 spans 15 amino acids. Germline trimming cut 5 bases from V and 4 bases from J; bases unmatched to any gene: 9. CDR3 nucleotide sequence: TGTGCCAGCAGTCAACCCAGGGGGCGAGGCTATGGCTACACCTTC. Encoded protein: CASSQPRGRGYGYTF.

DNA of the CDR3: TGTGCTAGTGGTTTGGTATTGGGGGCCTCTGGAAACACCATATATTTT. This translates into CASGLVLGASGNTIYF. The genes are TRBV12-5 and TRBJ1-3; possible D gene TRBD1, 6 bases. Germline V lookup: CDR1 LGHNT, CDR2 FRNRAP. The CDR3 is 16 residues long. Trimming took off 0 bases at V and 0 bases at J, with 9 bases between the two ends.